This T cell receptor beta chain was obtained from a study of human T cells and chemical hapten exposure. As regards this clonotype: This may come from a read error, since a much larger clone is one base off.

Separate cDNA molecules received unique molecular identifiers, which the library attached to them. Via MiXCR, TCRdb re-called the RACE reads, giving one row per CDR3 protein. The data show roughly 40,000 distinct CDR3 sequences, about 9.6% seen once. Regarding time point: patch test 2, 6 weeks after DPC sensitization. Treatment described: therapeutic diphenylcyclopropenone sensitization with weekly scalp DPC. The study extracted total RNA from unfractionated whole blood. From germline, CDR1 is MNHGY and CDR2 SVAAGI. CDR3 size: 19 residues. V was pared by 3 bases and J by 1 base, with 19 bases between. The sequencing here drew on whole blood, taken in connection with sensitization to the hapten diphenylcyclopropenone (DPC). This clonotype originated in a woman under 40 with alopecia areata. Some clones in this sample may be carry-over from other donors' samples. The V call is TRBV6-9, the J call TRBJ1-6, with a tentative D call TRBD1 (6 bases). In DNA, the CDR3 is TGTGCCAGCAGTTACCACTCCATTGGGGGGCAGTCCTATAATTCACCCCTCCACTTT. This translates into CASSYHSIGGQSYNSPLHF.